A selection of T cell receptor beta chains follows, all from one sample in a study of blood T cells in healthy people across ages. TCRdb fed the 5' RACE reads into MiXCR, producing one record per CDR3 protein. The sample holds about 970,000 distinct CDR3 sequences, roughly half seen once. Sample: blood. The receptors shown here come from a woman aged 55-75 years in good health. Both conserved end residues are part of each CDR3. The D gene is left open where the match is weak. Clone size is given for some rows only: seen once, a few or many times, or a class if the clone is expanded.

j_gene,abundance,v_gene,d_gene,CDR3nt,CDR3aa
TRBJ1-2,.,TRBV7-3,.,TGTGCCAGCAGTCCATACCCTAACTATGGCTACACCTTC,CASSPYPNYGYTF
TRBJ2-3,.,TRBV7-6,.,TGTGCCGGCAGCTTGCCTGGTGCGGGCACAGATACGCAGTATTTT,CAGSLPGAGTDTQYF
TRBJ2-3,few,TRBV7-2,.,TGTGCCAGCCGGGTACTCACAGATACGCAGTATTTT,CASRVLTDTQYF
TRBJ2-5,.,TRBV12-3/TRBV12-4,.,TGTGCCAGCAGTTCAGAGGGTTTTATTGGGACCCAGTACTTC,CASSSEGFIGTQYF
TRBJ1-2,.,TRBV25-1,.,TGTGCCAGCAGTGTACCAGGGGTTCAGGGCTACACCTTC,CASSVPGVQGYTF
TRBJ2-7,.,TRBV27,TRBD2,TGTGCCAGCAGCCGTACGACTAGCGGGAGATCCGAGCAGTACTTC,CASSRTTSGRSEQYF
TRBJ2-7,.,TRBV28,.,TGTGCCAGCAGAGGCGGAGGCACCAAGGTCGGCGAGCAGTACTTC,CASRGGGTKVGEQYF
TRBJ1-1,.,TRBV28,TRBD1,TGTGCCAGCAGTCCTACCGGGACAGGGGGAACTGAAGCTTTCTTT,CASSPTGTGGTEAFF
TRBJ1-2,.,TRBV5-6,.,TGTGCCAGCAGACGGACGGAAGGTTCTGTTTCCGCTGGCTACACCTTC,CASRRTEGSVSAGYTF
TRBJ2-5,few,TRBV29-1,.,TGCAGCGTTGGATCGGGAGAACGTAGGACCCAGTACTTC,CSVGSGERRTQYF
TRBJ1-1,once,TRBV7-9,.,TGTGCCAGCAGCTGGGGGGGGGCGCGGGCCACTGAAGCTTTCTTT,CASSWGGARATEAFF
TRBJ2-7,once,TRBV13,.,TGTGCCAGCAGGGAGGGCCGTATCCACGAGCAGTACTTC,CASREGRIHEQYF
TRBJ2-1,.,TRBV9,.,TGTGCCAGCAGCGTATCCGTAACGGGGTACAATGAGCAGTTCTTC,CASSVSVTGYNEQFF
TRBJ1-2,.,TRBV29-1,.,TGCAGCGTTGACGACTATGGCTACACCTTC,CSVDDYGYTF
TRBJ1-6,.,TRBV20-1,.,TGCAGTGCTTCCCCCCCCGGACAGAATTCACCCCTCCACTTT,CSASPPGQNSPLHF
TRBJ1-5,few,TRBV2,.,TGTGCCAGCAGGGGAGGGACGGTCAATCAGCCCCAGCATTTT,CASRGGTVNQPQHF
TRBJ2-5,.,TRBV11-2,TRBD2,TGTGCCAGCACCCTACTAGCGGGAGTATCAGAGACCCAGTACTTC,CASTLLAGVSETQYF
TRBJ2-7,.,TRBV9,TRBD2,TGTGCCAGCAGCAATAAACTAGCGGGACCCTATAGCTCCTACGAGCAGTACTTC,CASSNKLAGPYSSYEQYF
TRBJ2-5,.,TRBV29-1,.,TGCAGCGTTGGACAGCAAGAGACGACCCAGTACTTC,CSVGQQETTQYF
TRBJ1-4,.,TRBV2,.,TGTGCCAGCAGAGCAGGGATACCTAATGAAAAACTGTTTTTT,CASRAGIPNEKLFF
TRBJ2-7,.,TRBV11-2,TRBD2,TGTGCCAGCAGCCTGGGCCCCGGGACTAGCGGGTACGAGCAGTACTTC,CASSLGPGTSGYEQYF
TRBJ2-1,once,TRBV5-1,TRBD2,TGCGCCAGCAGCTCCTTTGGGACTAGCGCTTACAATGAGCAGTTCTTC,CASSSFGTSAYNEQFF
TRBJ2-1,.,TRBV12-3/TRBV12-4,TRBD2,TGTGCCAGCAGCTTTCCGCCGGGACTAGCAAATGAGCAGTTCTTC,CASSFPPGLANEQFF
TRBJ2-1,.,TRBV10-3,TRBD1,TGTGCCATCAGTGAGTCGGGACAGTCGCAGTTCTTC,CAISESGQSQFF
TRBJ2-1,.,TRBV28,.,TGTGCCAGCAGTTCCCGCAGGGCAATACTATACAATGAGCAGTTCTTC,CASSSRRAILYNEQFF
TRBJ2-1,many,TRBV5-1,TRBD2,TGCGCCAGCAGCTTGACCCTATCGGGAACTAGCGGGAGGTACAATGAGCAGTTCTTC,CASSLTLSGTSGRYNEQFF
TRBJ2-2,.,TRBV29-1,TRBD1,TGCAGCGTTGAGGCGGACAGGGGAAAAACCGGGGAGCTGTTTTTT,CSVEADRGKTGELFF
TRBJ2-7,.,TRBV7-3,TRBD2,TGTGCCAGCAGTGAGGGAGCGGGGTACGAGCAGTACTTC,CASSEGAGYEQYF
TRBJ2-1,.,TRBV2,TRBD1,TGTGCCAGCATTCCGGGACAGGGGCGGTACAATGAGCAGTTCTTC,CASIPGQGRYNEQFF
TRBJ2-7,.,TRBV20-1,TRBD2,TGCAGTGCAAATAGCGGGTGGGGGACCTACGAGCAGTACTTC,CSANSGWGTYEQYF
TRBJ2-7,few,TRBV24-1,TRBD2,TGTGCCACCAGCCTAGCGGGAGAAGAGCAGTACTTC,CATSLAGEEQYF
TRBJ2-2,.,TRBV6-1,.,TGTGCCAGCAGTGAAGCTTGGGGAAACAGGGTGATGGCCGGGGAGCTGTTTTTT,CASSEAWGNRVMAGELFF
TRBJ2-4,few,TRBV5-1,.,TGCGCCAGCAGCTTGGGCACACTCACAGGAGGAGTTCCGTACTTC,CASSLGTLTGGVPYF
TRBJ2-3,few,TRBV4-3,.,TGCGCCAGCTCCCCGACTAGAACCTCAGATACGCAGTATTTT,CASSPTRTSDTQYF
TRBJ2-3,many,TRBV7-8,.,TGTGCCAGCAGCCCTCGGGACCGTGCTACGCAGTATTTT,CASSPRDRATQYF
TRBJ2-3,.,TRBV11-2,.,TGTGCCAGCAGCTTAGTACCAGGGGTGGGCACAGATACGCAGTATTTT,CASSLVPGVGTDTQYF
TRBJ2-3,.,TRBV6-1,.,TGTGCCAGCAGTGACACCTACCCTACCTCTTCTAGCACAGATACGCAGTATTTT,CASSDTYPTSSSTDTQYF
TRBJ2-4,few,TRBV15,TRBD2,TGTGCCACCTCCCAGCGGGGGTTCCAAAACATTCAGTACTTC,CATSQRGFQNIQYF
TRBJ2-7,.,TRBV7-9,.,TGTGCCAGCAGCTTGGTGGAGGGGGGAACCTACGAGCAGTACTTC,CASSLVEGGTYEQYF